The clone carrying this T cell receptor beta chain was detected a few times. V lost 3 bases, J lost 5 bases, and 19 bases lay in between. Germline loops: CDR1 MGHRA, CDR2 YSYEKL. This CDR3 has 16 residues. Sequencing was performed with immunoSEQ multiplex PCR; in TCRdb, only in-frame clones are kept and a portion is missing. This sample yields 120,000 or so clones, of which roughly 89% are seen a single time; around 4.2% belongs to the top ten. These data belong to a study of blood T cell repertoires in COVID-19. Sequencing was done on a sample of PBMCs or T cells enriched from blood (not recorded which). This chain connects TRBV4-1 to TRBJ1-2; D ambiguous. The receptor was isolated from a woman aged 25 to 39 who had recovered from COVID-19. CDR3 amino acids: CASSQGSFEGWYGYTF. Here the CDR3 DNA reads TGCGCCAGCAGCCAGGGATCATTTGAGGGTTGGTATGGCTACACCTTC.